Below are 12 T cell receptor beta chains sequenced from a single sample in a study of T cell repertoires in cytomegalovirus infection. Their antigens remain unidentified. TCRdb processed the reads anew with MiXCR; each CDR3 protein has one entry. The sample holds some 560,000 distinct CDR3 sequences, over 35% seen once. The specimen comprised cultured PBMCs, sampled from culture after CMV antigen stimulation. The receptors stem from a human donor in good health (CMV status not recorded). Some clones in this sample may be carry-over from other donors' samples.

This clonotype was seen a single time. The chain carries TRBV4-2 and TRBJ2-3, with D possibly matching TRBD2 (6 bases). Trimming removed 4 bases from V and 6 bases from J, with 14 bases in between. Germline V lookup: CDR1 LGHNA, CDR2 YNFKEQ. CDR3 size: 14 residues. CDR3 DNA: TGTGCCAGCAGCCCTGAGGGACTTGCTGATACGCAGTATTTT. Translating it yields CASSPEGLADTQYF.

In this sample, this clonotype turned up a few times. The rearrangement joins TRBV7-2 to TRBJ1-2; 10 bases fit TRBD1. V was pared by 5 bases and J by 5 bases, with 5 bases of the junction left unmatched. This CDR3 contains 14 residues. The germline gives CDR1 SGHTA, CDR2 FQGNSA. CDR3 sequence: CASSPGTGEYGYTF. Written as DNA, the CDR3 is TGTGCCAGCAGCCCCGGGACAGGGGAGTATGGCTACACCTTC. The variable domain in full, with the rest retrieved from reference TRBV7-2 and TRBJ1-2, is GAGVSQSPSNKVTEKGKDVELRCDPISGHTALYWYRQSLGQGLEFLIYFQGNSAPDKSGLPSDRFSAERTGGSVSTLTIQRTQQEDSAVYLCASSPGTGEYGYTFGSGTRLTVV.

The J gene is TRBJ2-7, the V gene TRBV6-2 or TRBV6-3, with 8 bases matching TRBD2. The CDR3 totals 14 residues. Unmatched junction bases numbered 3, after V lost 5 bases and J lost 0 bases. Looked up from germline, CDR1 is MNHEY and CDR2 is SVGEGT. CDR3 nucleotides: TGTGCCAGCAGTGCTAGCGGGCTCTCCTACGAGCAGTACTTC. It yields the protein CASSASGLSYEQYF.

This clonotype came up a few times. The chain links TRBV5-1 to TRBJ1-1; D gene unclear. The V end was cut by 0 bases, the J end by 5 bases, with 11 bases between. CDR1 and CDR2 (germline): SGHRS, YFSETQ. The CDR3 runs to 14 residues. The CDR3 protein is CASSLDSGLTEAFF. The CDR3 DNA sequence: TGCGCCAGCAGCTTGGACTCCGGGTTGACTGAAGCTTTCTTT.

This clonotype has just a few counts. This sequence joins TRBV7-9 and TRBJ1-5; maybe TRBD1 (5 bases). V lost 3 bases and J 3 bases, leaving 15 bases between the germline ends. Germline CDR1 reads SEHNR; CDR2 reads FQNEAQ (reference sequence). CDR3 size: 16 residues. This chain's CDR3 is CASSLGDWYLNQPQHF. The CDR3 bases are TGTGCCAGCAGCTTGGGGGACTGGTACCTCAATCAGCCCCAGCATTTT.

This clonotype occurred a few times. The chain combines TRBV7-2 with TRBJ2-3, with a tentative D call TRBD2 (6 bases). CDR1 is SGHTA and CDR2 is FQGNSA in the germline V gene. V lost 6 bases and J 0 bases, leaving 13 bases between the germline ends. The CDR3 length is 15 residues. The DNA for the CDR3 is TGTGCCAGCAGACGACTAGAGTCTAGCACAGATACGCAGTATTTT. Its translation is CASRRLESSTDTQYF.

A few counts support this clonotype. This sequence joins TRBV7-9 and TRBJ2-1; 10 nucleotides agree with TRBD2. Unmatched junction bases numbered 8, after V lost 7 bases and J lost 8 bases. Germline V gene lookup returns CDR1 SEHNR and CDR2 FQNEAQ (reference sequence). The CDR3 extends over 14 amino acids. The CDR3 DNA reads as TGTGCCAGCACCGCTAGCGGGAGTTGGGATGAGCAGTTCTTC. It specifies CASTASGSWDEQFF. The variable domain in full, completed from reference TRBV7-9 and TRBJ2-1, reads DTGVSQNPRHKITKRGQNVTFRCDPISEHNRLYWYRQTLGQGPEFLTYFQNEAQLEKSRLLSDRFSAERPKGSFSTLEIQRTEQGDSAMYLCASTASGSWDEQFFGPGTRLTVL.

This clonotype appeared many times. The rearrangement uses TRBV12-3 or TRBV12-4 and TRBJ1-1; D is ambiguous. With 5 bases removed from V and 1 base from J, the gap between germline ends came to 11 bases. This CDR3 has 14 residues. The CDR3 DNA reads TGTGCCAGCAGTGCCGGGCCCTCGAACACTGAAGCTTTCTTT. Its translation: CASSAGPSNTEAFF.

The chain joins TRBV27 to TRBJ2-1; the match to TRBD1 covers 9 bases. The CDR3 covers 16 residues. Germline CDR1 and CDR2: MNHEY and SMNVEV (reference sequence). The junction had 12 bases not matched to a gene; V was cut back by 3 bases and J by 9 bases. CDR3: CASSFWGNRGRGEQFF. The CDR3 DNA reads TGTGCCAGCAGTTTCTGGGGCAACAGGGGGCGGGGTGAGCAGTTCTTC.

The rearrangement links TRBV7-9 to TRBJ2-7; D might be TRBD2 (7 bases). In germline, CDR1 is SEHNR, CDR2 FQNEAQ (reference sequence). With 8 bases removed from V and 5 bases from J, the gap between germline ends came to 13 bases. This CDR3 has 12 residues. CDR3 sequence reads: CASGGGSHEQYF. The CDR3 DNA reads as TGTGCCAGCGGGGGGGGCAGCCACGAGCAGTACTTC.

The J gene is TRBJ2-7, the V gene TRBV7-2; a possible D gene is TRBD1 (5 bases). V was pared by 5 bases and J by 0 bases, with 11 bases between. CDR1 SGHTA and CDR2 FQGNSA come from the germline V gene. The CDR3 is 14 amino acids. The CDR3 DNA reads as TGTGCCAGCAGCGCTCGACAGAGCTCCTACGAGCAGTACTTC. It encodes CASSARQSSYEQYF.

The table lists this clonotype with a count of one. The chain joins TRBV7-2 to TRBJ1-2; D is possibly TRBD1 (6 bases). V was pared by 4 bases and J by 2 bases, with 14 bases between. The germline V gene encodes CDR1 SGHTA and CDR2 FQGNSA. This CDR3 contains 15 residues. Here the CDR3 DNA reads TGTGCCAGCAGCTCGTTGGGGGGCGGAAACTATGGCTACACCTTC. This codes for CASSSLGGGNYGYTF.